The 4 T cell receptor beta chains given below trace back to one sample, sequenced in a study of cytomegalovirus exposure and HLA in healthy donors. A multiplex PCR was run with 60 Vbeta primers and 13 Jbeta primers. Clones were sequenced by immunoSEQ multiplex PCR, and TCRdb holds only the in-frame ones, with some missing. The sample has some 130,000 clones, approximately 80% seen once. The sequencing sample was made of PBMCs. The receptor source for this set is a man younger than 35 in good health and CMV-seronegative.

The chain couples TRBV10-3 to TRBJ2-5; tentative D call: TRBD2 (6 bases). V was trimmed by 1 base and J by 2 bases, leaving 11 bases between them. Per the germline V gene, CDR1 is ENHRY and CDR2 is SYGVKD. The CDR3 consists of 15 residues. CDR3 residues: CAISEFGGRQETQYF. The CDR3 nucleotides are TGTGCCATCAGTGAGTTCGGGGGACGGCAAGAGACCCAGTACTTC.

V is TRBV7-6 and J is TRBJ2-7; tentatively, D is TRBD2 (5 bases). CDR1 and CDR2 (germline): SGHVS, FNYEAQ. The CDR3 is 17 residues long. V was clipped by 2 bases and J by 5 bases, with 22 bases between them. DNA of the CDR3: TGTGCCAGCAGCTTAACTCTCATGGGAGCCATTCATCACGAGCAGTACTTC. It specifies CASSLTLMGAIHHEQYF.

The genes are TRBV5-1 and TRBJ2-2; 7 bases match TRBD2. Trimming took 3 bases from V and 4 from J; bases not matched to a gene: 15. The CDR3 totals 18 residues. Looked up from germline, CDR1 is SGHRS and CDR2 is YFSETQ. The CDR3 bases are TGCGCCAGCAGCTCCGCCGACGGAGCGGGGCTGAGCACCGGGGAGCTGTTTTTT. It is translated as CASSSADGAGLSTGELFF.

The rearrangement links TRBV28 to TRBJ1-5; 8 bases match TRBD1. CDR3 size: 15 residues. J was trimmed by 8 bases and V by 4 bases; bases with no gene match: 10. CDR1 is MDHEN and CDR2 is SYDVKM in the germline V gene. The CDR3 bases are TGTGCCAGCAGTTCAAGTGGACAGGGCTTAGAGCCCCAGCATTTT. As protein: CASSSSGQGLEPQHF. Based on the CDR3 plus reference TRBV28 and TRBJ1-5, the full variable domain is DVKVTQSSRYLVKRTGEKVFLECVQDMDHENMFWYRQDPGLGLRLIYFSYDVKMKEKGDIPEGYSVSREKKERFSLILESASTNQTSMYLCASSSSGQGLEPQHFGDGTRLSIL.